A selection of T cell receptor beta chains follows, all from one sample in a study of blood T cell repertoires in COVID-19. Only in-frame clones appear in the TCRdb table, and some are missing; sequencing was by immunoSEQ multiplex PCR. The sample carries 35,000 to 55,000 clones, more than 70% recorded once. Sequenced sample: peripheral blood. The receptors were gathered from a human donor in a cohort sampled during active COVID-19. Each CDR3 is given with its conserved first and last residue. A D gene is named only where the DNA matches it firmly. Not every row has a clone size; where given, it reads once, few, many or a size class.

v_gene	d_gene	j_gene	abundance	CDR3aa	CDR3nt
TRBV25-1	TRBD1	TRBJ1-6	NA	CATTIPGTGRSPLHF	TGTGCCACTACAATTCCCGGGACAGGGCGATCACCCCTCCACTTT
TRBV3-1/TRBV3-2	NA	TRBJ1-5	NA	CASSPRTGFSPQHF	TGTGCCAGCAGCCCCCGGACGGGGTTTTCGCCCCAGCATTTT
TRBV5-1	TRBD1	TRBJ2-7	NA	CASSYPDRVGWDEQYF	TGCGCCAGCAGCTACCCGGACAGGGTGGGATGGGACGAGCAGTACTTC
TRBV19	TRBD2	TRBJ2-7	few	CASSSSPGGGPYEQYF	TGTGCCAGTAGTTCCTCCCCCGGGGGGGGACCGTACGAGCAGTACTTC
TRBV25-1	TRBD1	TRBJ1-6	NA	CASSEGQGRHSPLHF	TGTGCCAGCAGTGAGGGACAGGGGAGACATTCACCCCTCCACTTT
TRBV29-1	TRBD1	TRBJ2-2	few	CSVFTGDTGELFF	TGCAGCGTATTCACAGGGGACACCGGGGAGCTGTTTTTT
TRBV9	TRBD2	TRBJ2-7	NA	CASSVAQSSGGSEQYF	TGTGCCAGCAGCGTAGCTCAGTCTAGCGGGGGCTCCGAGCAGTACTTC
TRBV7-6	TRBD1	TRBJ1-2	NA	CASSAGQVDYGYTF	TGTGCCAGCAGCGCGGGACAGGTTGACTATGGCTACACCTTC
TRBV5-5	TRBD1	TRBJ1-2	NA	CASSLAPGQSLLDYGYTF	TGTGCCAGCAGCTTGGCCCCGGGACAGAGCCTGCTGGACTATGGCTACACCTTC
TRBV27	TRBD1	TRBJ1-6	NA	CASSSGQGGSPLHF	TGTGCCAGCAGTTCGGGACAGGGAGGCTCACCCCTCCACTTT
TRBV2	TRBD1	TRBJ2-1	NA	CASTSGTGMFEQFF	TGTGCCAGCACCTCCGGGACAGGAATGTTTGAGCAGTTCTTC
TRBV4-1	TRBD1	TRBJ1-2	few	CASSQPGQGAHGYTF	TGCGCCAGCAGCCAACCTGGACAGGGGGCTCACGGCTACACCTTC
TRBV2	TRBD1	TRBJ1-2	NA	CASSVLGQGAGGYTF	TGTGCCAGCAGTGTACTAGGACAGGGGGCAGGTGGCTACACCTTC
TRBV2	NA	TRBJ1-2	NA	CASSMTVNYGYTF	TGTGCCAGCAGTATGACAGTTAACTATGGCTACACCTTC
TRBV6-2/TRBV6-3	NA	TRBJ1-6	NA	CASGLDGKRSPLHF	TGTGCCAGCGGCCTGGACGGGAAGAGGTCACCCCTCCACTTT
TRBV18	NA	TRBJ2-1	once	CASSPTEGNEQFF	TGTGCCAGCTCTCCGACGGAGGGCAATGAGCAGTTCTTC
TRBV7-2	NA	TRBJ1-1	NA	CASRSTVNTEAFF	TGTGCCAGCAGGTCCACAGTGAACACTGAAGCTTTCTTT
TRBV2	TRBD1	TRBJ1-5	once	CASSDRTGGRQPQHF	TGTGCCAGCAGTGACCGGACAGGGGGAAGACAGCCCCAGCATTTT
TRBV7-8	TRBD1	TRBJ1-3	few	CASTLLRGLSGNTIYF	TGTGCCAGCACTCTTCTCAGGGGGTTGTCTGGAAACACCATATATTTT
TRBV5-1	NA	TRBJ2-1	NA	CASVDNLNEQFF	TGCGCCAGCGTCGACAATTTGAATGAGCAGTTCTTC
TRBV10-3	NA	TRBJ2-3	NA	CAISEVAGTDTQYF	TGTGCCATCAGTGAAGTCGCGGGTACAGATACGCAGTATTTT
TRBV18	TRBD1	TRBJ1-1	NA	CASSPTGGRTEAFF	TGTGCCAGCTCACCTACAGGGGGAAGAACTGAAGCTTTCTTT